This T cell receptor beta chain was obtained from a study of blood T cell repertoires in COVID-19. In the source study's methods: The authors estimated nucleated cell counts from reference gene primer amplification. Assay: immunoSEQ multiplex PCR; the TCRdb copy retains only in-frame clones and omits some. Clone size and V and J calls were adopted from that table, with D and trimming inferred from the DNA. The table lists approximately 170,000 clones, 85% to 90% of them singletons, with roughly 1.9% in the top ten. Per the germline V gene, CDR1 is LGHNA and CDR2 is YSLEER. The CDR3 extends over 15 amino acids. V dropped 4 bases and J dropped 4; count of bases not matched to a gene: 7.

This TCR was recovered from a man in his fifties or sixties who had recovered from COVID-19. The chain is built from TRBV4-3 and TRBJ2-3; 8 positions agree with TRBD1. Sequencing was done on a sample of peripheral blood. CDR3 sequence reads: CASSPGQGFADTQYF. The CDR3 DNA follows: TGCGCCAGCAGCCCCGGACAGGGATTCGCAGATACGCAGTATTTT.